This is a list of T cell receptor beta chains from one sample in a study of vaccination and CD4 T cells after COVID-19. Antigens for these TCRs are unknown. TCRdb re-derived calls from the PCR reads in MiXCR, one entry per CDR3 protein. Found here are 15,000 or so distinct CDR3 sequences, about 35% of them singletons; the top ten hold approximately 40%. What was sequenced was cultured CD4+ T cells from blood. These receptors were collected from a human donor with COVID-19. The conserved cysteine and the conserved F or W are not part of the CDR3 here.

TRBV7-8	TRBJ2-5	ASSLATQETQY
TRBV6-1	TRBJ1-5	ASIAGQGNQPQH
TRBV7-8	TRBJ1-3	ASSPGQGKGNTIY
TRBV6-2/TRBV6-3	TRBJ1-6	ASSLDGGGNSPLH
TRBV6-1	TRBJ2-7	ASSSWEAGGRPRSYEQY
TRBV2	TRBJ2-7	ASSVGRQGTHEQY
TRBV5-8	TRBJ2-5	ASSFSSGETQY
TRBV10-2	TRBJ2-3	ASGSGGSTDTQY
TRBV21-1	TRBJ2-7	ASQHTGSYEQY
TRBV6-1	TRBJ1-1	ASATDDVNTEAF
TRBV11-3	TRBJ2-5	ASSGTSRVGTQY
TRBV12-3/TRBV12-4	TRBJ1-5	ASSLEHRQGGQPQH
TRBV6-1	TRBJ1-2	ATRRVRGGYGYT
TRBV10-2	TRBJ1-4	ASRGTGGNEKLF
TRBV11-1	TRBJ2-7	ASSFPGRFYEQY
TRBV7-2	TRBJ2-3	ASSLVRFKGLAGDTQY
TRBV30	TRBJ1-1	AGGRMNTEAF
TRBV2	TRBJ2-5	ATGTEETQY
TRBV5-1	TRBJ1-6	ASSLLETANSPLH
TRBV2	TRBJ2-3	ASQLAGATDTQY
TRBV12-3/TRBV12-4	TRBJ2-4	ASSSQAGQLNIQY
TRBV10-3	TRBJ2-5	AISDSDRQETQY
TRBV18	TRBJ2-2	ASSASLYPGELF
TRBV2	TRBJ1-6	ASQLGISNSPLH
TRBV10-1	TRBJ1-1	ASSDNFRTGNTEAF
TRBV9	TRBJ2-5	ASSVGGAQETQY
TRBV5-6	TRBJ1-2	ASSFLGDRENYGYT
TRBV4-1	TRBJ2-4	ASSQYGAQGKNIQY
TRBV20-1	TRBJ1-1	SARSEAQNTEAF
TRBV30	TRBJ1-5	AWGTGLYQPQH
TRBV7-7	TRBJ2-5	ASSPLPGQGETQY
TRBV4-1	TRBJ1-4	ASSRRTTNEKLF
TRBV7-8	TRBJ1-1	ASSLDRSRAEAF
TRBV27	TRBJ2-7	ASSDFHEQY
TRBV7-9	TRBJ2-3	ASSYGKSTDTQY
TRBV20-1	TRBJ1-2	SARAESRGYT
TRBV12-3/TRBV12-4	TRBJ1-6	ASKTQRGNSPLH
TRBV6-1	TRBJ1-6	ASSDVNHNSPLH
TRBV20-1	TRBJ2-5	SDKMGQQETQY
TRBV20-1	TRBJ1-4	SARDQGKGSEKLF
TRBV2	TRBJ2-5	ASTRDSQETQY
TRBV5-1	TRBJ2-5	ASSLGSGQETQY
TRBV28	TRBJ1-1	ASRGRRTEAF
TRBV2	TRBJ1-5	ASSEGYQPQH